This T cell receptor (beta chain) was sequenced in a study of blood T cell repertoires in COVID-19. Looking at the study overall: The origin of the acute and convalescent COVID-19 samples was the United States, Italy and Spain. Sample material is recorded as cDNA or gDNA derived from T cells, B-cell-depleted T cells, or PBMCs.

CDR3 size: 16 residues. The germline V and J ends were trimmed by 1 base and 4 bases, with 14 bases remaining between them. Germline CDR1 is SGHTA and CDR2 is FQGNSA. Authors' data handling: How many nucleated cells were present was estimated from reference gene primer amplification. This table comes from immunoSEQ multiplex PCR, and its TCRdb copy is limited to in-frame clones, with some not included. D and trimming come from the DNA, and the V and J calls and clone size come from that table. The repertoire holds a few hundred thousand clones, with about nine tenths as singletons. Sequences were obtained from peripheral blood. The J gene is TRBJ1-5, the V gene TRBV7-2, with no clear D. The origin of this receptor is a woman aged 30 to 39 with active or convalescent COVID-19. The CDR3 spells CASSLGWRGTNQPQHF. CDR3 bases: TGTGCCAGCAGCTTAGGGTGGAGAGGTACAAATCAGCCCCAGCATTTT.